Given below is one T cell receptor (beta chain) in context. The data were produced by immunoSEQ multiplex PCR, yet TCRdb's version contains in-frame clones alone and is incomplete. The table lists 390,000 or so clones, over 80% of them singletons. The data originate from a study of blood T cell repertoires in COVID-19. About the research overall: COVID-19 samples from acute and convalescent phases originated in the United States, Italy and Spain.

The CDR3 has 15 residues. J gave up 3 bases and V 2 bases, and 5 bases lay outside the gene matches. The V gene's germline CDR1 is MNHNY and CDR2 SVGAGI (reference sequence). Material: PBMCs or T cells enriched from blood (not recorded which). This rearrangement joins TRBV6-6 to TRBJ1-1; 8 bases match TRBD1. The receptor comes from a woman aged 50 to 60 who had recovered from COVID-19. CDR3 protein: CASSYLTGVHTEAFF. CDR3 sequence (DNA): TGTGCCAGCAGTTACCTGACAGGGGTGCACACTGAAGCTTTCTTT.